The clone carrying this TCR beta chain was detected many times. Its antigen is as yet unknown. The data were obtained in a study of T cells in Graves' hyperthyroidism and ophthalmopathy. Study outcomes and limitations: Model output signaled ophthalmopathy a median approximately six months ahead of onset.

Researchers amplified the TCR beta CDR3 regions from RNA transcripts. With the HTBI primer set, the TCR CDR3 went through a first round of RT-PCR. Each CDR3 protein gets one entry after TCRdb re-called the multiplex PCR reads with MiXCR. The repertoire holds about 560,000 distinct CDR3 sequences, with over 15% as singletons. Stable hyperthyroidism: no ophthalmopathy progression over 18 months of follow-up. The V segment lost 7 bases and the J segment 4 bases; nucleotides outside the gene matches: 8. The CDR3 has 15 residues. Germline V gene lookup returns CDR1 MNHNS and CDR2 SASEGT. Sample: blood. This TCR came from a woman younger than 35 with Graves' hyperthyroidism. The V and J genes are TRBV6-1 and TRBJ1-5, with TRBD1 matching over 9 bases. CDR3 in amino acids: CASNYGQGRNQPQHF. The CDR3, as DNA: TGTGCCAGCAACTACGGACAGGGGAGGAATCAGCCCCAGCATTTT.